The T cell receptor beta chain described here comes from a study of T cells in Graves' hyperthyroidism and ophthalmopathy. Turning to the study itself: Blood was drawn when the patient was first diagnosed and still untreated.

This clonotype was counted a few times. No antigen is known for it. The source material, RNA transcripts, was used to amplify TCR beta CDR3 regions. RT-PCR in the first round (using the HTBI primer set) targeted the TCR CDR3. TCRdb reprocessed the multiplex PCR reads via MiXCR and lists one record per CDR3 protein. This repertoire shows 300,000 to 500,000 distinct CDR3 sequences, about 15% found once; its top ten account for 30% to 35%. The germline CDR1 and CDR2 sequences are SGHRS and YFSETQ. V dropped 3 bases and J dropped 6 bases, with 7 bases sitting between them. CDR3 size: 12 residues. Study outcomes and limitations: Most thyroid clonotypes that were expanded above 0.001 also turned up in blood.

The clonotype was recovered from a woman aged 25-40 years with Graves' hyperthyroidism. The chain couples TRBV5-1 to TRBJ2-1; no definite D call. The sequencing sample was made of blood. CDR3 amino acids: CASSSAGNEQFF. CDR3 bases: TGCGCCAGCAGCTCGGCAGGCAATGAGCAGTTCTTC.